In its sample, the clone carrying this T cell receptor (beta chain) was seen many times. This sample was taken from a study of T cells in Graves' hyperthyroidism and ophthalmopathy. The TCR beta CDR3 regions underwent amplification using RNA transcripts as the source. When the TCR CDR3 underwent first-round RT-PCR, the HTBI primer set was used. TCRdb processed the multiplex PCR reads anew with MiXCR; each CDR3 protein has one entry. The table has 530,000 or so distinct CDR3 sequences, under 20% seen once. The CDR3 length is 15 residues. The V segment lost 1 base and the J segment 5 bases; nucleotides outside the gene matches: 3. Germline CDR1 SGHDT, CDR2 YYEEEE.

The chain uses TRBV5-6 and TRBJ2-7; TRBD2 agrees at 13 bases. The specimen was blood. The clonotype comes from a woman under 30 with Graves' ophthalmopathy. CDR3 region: CASSLRTSGRHEQYF. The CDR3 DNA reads TGTGCCAGCAGCTTGCGGACTAGCGGGAGACACGAGCAGTACTTC.